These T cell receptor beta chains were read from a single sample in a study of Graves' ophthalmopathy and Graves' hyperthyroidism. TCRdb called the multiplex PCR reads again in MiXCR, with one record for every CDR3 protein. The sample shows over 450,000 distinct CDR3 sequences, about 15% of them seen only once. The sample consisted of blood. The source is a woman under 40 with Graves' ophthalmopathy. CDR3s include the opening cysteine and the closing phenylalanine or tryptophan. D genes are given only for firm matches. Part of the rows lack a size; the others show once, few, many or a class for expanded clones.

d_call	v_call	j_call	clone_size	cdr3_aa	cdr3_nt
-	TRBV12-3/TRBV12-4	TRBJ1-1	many	CASSVYRPNTEAFF	TGTGCCAGCAGTGTCTACAGGCCAAACACTGAAGCTTTCTTT
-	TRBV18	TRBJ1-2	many	CASSPDSGYGYTF	TGTGCCAGCTCACCAGACTCAGGGTATGGCTACACCTTC
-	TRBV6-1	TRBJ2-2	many	CASSDGTPHTGELFF	TGTGCCAGCAGTGATGGGACACCTCACACCGGGGAGCTGTTTTTT
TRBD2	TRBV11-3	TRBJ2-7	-	CASSRGLAGGPEQYF	TGTGCCAGCAGCCGGGGACTAGCGGGGGGGCCCGAGCAGTACTTC
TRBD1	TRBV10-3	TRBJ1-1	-	CAISEPGTVTEAFF	TGTGCCATCAGTGAGCCCGGGACAGTCACTGAAGCTTTCTTT
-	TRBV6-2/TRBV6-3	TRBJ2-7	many	CASSYPLLYEQYF	TGTGCCAGCAGTTACCCGTTGCTCTACGAGCAGTACTTC
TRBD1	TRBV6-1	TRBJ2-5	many	CASRGFRQGAQETQYF	TGTGCCAGCCGCGGGTTTAGGCAGGGGGCCCAAGAGACCCAGTACTTC
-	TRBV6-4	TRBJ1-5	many	CASSLSAGRQPQHF	TGTGCCAGCAGCCTGTCGGCAGGGAGACAGCCCCAGCATTTT
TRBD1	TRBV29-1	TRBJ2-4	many	CSAGGRFGNIQYF	TGCAGCGCAGGGGGCCGGTTCGGGAACATTCAGTACTTC
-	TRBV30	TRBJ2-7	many	CAWSVTEYEQYF	TGTGCCTGGAGTGTGACAGAATACGAGCAGTACTTC
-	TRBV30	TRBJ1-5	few	CAWSVGAGRQPQHF	TGTGCCTGGAGTGTAGGGGCAGGGAGACAGCCCCAGCATTTT
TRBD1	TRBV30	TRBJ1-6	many	CALHRGTVNSPLHF	TGTGCCCTCCACCGGGGGACAGTAAATTCACCCCTCCACTTT
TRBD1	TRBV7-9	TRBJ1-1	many	CASGKTGGLNTEAFF	TGTGCCAGCGGAAAGACAGGGGGCTTGAACACTGAAGCTTTCTTT
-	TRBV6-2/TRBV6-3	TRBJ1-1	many	CASRGVSTEAFF	TGTGCCAGCCGGGGGGTTAGCACTGAAGCTTTCTTT
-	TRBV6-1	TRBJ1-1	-	CASSEGPQNTEAFF	TGTGCCAGCAGTGAAGGTCCGCAAAACACTGAAGCTTTCTTT
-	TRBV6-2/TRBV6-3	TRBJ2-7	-	CASSATGQLSYEQYF	TGTGCCAGCAGCGCGACTGGACAGCTCTCCTACGAGCAGTACTTC
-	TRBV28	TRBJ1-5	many	CASSTKTGLNQPQHF	TGTGCCAGCAGTACTAAAACAGGGCTCAATCAGCCCCAGCATTTT
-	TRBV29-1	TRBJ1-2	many	CSVRGRGQSGYTF	TGCAGCGTTCGGGGCCGGGGGCAGAGTGGCTACACCTTC
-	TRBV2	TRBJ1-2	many	CASSVEINYGYTF	TGTGCCAGCAGTGTGGAGATTAACTATGGCTACACCTTC
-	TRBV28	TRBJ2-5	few	CASSSPSGTQYF	TGTGCCAGCAGTTCCCCCAGCGGTACCCAGTACTTC
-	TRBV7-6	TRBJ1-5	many	CASSKYINQPQHF	TGTGCCAGCAGCAAGTACATTAATCAGCCCCAGCATTTT
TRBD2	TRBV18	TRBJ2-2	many	CASSPGLVSGELFF	TGTGCCAGCTCACCGGGACTAGTGTCCGGGGAGCTGTTTTTT
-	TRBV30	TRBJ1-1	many	CAWSVTRGNTEAFF	TGTGCCTGGAGTGTAACCAGGGGGAACACTGAAGCTTTCTTT
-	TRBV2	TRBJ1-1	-	CASSAVGVGTEAFF	TGTGCCAGCAGTGCCGTCGGGGTTGGCACTGAAGCTTTCTTT
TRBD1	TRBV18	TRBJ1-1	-	CASSQTGAGNTEAFF	TGTGCCAGCTCACAAACAGGGGCGGGGAACACTGAAGCTTTCTTT
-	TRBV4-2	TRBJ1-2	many	CASSPPAGNYGYTF	TGTGCCAGCAGCCCCCCCGCGGGTAACTATGGCTACACCTTC
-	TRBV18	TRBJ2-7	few	CASSPSWGRYEQYF	TGTGCCAGCTCACCTTCATGGGGGAGGTACGAGCAGTACTTC
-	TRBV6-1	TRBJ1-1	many	CASSAGIEAFF	TGTGCCAGCAGTGCAGGAATCGAAGCTTTCTTT
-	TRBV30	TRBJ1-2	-	CAWMGARSYGYTF	TGTGCCTGGATGGGGGCGCGTTCGTATGGCTACACCTTC
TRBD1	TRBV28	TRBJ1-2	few	CASSFPLVQGDGYTF	TGTGCCAGCAGTTTTCCCTTGGTACAGGGGGATGGTTACACCTTC
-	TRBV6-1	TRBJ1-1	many	CASYRVNTEAFF	TGTGCCAGCTACAGGGTGAATACTGAAGCTTTCTTT
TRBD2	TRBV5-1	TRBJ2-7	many	CASSAGTSGGREQYF	TGCGCCAGCAGCGCCGGCACTAGCGGGGGTAGAGAGCAGTACTTC
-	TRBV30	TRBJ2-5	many	CAWSWAGLVETQYF	TGTGCCTGGAGTTGGGCGGGACTGGTAGAGACCCAGTACTTC
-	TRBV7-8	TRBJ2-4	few	CASSSSGALAKNIQYF	TGTGCCAGCAGCTCCAGCGGAGCCCTAGCCAAAAACATTCAGTACTTC
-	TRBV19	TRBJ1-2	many	CASSPRQNYGYTF	TGTGCCAGTAGTCCTAGACAGAACTATGGCTACACCTTC
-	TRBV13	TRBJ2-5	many	CASSPNPGGETQYF	TGTGCCAGCAGCCCTAACCCAGGAGGAGAGACCCAGTACTTC
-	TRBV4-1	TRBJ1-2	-	CASSQRRGPYGYTF	TGCGCCAGCAGCCAAAGACGGGGACCCTATGGCTACACCTTC
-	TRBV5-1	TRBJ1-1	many	CASSPTVMNTEAFF	TGCGCCAGCAGCCCGACAGTTATGAACACTGAAGCTTTCTTT
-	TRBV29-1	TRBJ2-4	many	CSVVQNIQYF	TGCAGCGTTGTTCAAAACATTCAGTACTTC
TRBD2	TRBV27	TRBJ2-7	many	CASSSRTSGSFEQYF	TGTGCCAGCAGTTCACGGACTAGCGGGAGTTTCGAGCAGTACTTC
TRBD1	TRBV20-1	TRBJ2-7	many	CSAWTGGPGSEQYF	TGCAGTGCATGGACAGGGGGCCCTGGAAGCGAGCAGTACTTC
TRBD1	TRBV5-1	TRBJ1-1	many	CASSRTGGLDTEAFF	TGCGCCAGCAGCCGGACAGGGGGCTTGGACACTGAAGCTTTCTTT
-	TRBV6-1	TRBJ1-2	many	CASSRRDKDNYGYTF	TGTGCCAGCAGTAGACGGGACAAAGACAACTATGGCTACACCTTC
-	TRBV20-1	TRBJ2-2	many	CSARDSERNTGELFF	TGCAGTGCTAGAGACTCCGAAAGGAACACCGGGGAGCTGTTTTTT
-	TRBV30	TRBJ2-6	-	CAWSGGGANVLTF	TGTGCCTGGAGTGGGGGTGGGGCCAACGTCCTGACTTTC
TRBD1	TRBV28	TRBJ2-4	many	CASRDTGGRNIQYF	TGTGCCAGCAGGGATACAGGGGGACGGAACATTCAGTACTTC
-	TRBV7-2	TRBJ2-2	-	CASSTYLGGTGELFF	TGTGCCAGCAGCACCTACTTGGGCGGAACCGGGGAGCTGTTTTTT
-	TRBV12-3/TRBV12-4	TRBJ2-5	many	CASSPGAYQETQYF	TGTGCCAGCAGTCCCGGGGCGTACCAAGAGACCCAGTACTTC
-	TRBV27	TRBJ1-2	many	CASSLKTPGTNGYTF	TGTGCCAGCAGTTTAAAGACACCCGGGACAAATGGCTACACCTTC
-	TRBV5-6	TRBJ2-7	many	CASSLGIVEQYF	TGTGCCAGCAGCTTGGGCATCGTCGAGCAGTACTTC